The 6 T cell receptor beta chains presented below share a single source sample, sequenced in a study of Ad26.COV2.S vaccination and SARS-CoV-2 variants. The assay was immunoSEQ multiplex PCR, and TCRdb's table has in-frame clones only and misses some. Of hundreds of thousands of clones in the sample, roughly nine tenths were seen once. Treatment: roughly 19 received Ad26.COV2.S at low or high dose, single or two shots; several received placebo; per-sample allocation not given. Sampling occurred on day 63 after the first vaccine or placebo injection. The specimen was peripheral blood, collected in a trial of Ad26.COV2.S vaccine versus placebo. The receptors originated from a person aged 18-60 years who received the Ad26.COV2.S COVID-19 vaccine or a placebo.

The chain carries TRBV19 and TRBJ2-7; possible D gene TRBD2, 5 bases. Germline values: CDR1 LNHDA, CDR2 SQIVND (reference sequence). The CDR3 is made up of 13 amino acids. Trimming shortened V by 6 bases and J by 3 bases, and 12 bases separated the two germline ends. CDR3 nucleotide sequence: TGTGCCAGTAGCGAACGGGATTACTACGAGCAGTACTTC. Translating it yields CASSERDYYEQYF.

This clone has just one count. The rearrangement links TRBV27 to TRBJ1-2; D may be TRBD1 (6 bases). CDR1 and CDR2 from the germline V gene are MNHEY and SMNVEV (reference sequence). Trimming removed 6 bases at V and 4 bases at J, with 12 bases between. This CDR3 has 13 amino acids. The CDR3 DNA reads TGTGCCAGCAGGACTACAGGGAGCTATGGCTACACCTTC. Encoded protein: CASRTTGSYGYTF.

The chain links TRBV5-5 to TRBJ1-2; D gene ambiguous. The ends were cut back, 4 bases at V and 7 bases at J, with 11 bases in the middle. The CDR3 spans 12 residues. Germline CDR1 SGHKS, CDR2 YYEKEE (reference sequence). CDR3 residues: CASSPQLAGYTF. CDR3 nucleotides: TGTGCCAGCAGCCCTCAATTGGCTGGCTACACCTTC.

This clone was counted a few times. The chain joins TRBV19 to TRBJ1-2; unclear D gene. V gave up 7 bases and J gave up 1 base, with 10 bases separating them. The CDR3 is made up of 13 amino acids. Germline V gene sequence: CDR1 LNHDA, CDR2 SQIVND (reference sequence). CDR3 amino acids: CASIGAGNYGYTF. The CDR3 DNA follows: TGTGCCAGTATTGGTGCGGGTAACTATGGCTACACCTTC.

This sequence joins TRBV3-1 (or the pseudogene TRBV3-2) and TRBJ2-1; D possibly corresponds to TRBD2 (7 bases). The CDR3 consists of 14 residues. V lost 10 bases, J lost 5 bases, and 18 bases lay in between. Per the germline V gene, CDR1 is LGHDT and CDR2 is YNNKEL (reference sequence). CDR3 loop: CATRKGEGNNEQFF. The DNA for the CDR3 is TGTGCCACAAGGAAGGGGGAGGGAAACAATGAGCAGTTCTTC.

The genes are TRBV14 and TRBJ1-1; perhaps TRBD1 as D (5 bases). V gave up 0 bases and J gave up 0 bases, with 14 bases separating them. Germline CDR1 SGHDN, CDR2 FVKESK. The CDR3 consists of 17 residues. The CDR3 nucleotides read TGTGCCAGCAGCCAAGAAGAATTGGGACGATTGAACACTGAAGCTTTCTTT. Amino acid sequence: CASSQEELGRLNTEAFF. Looking up the rest from reference TRBV14 and TRBJ1-1 gives the full variable domain: EAGVTQFPSHSVIEKGQTVTLRCDPISGHDNLYWYRRVMGKEIKFLLHFVKESKQDESGMPNNRFLAERTGGTYSTLKVQPAELEDSGVYFCASSQEELGRLNTEAFFGQGTRLTVV.